The 29 T cell receptor beta chains in this list originate from one sample, sequenced in a study of blood T cells in healthy people across ages (dated by TCRdb to the mid-2010s). Library preparation used 5' RACE. The listed sequencing device is Illumina HiSeq 2500. A second roughly 6 to 11 cycle PCR used a sample-barcoded 5' primer and a J-beta primer mix. TCRdb applied fastp at Q25 and MiXCR to the public reads, then kept only in-frame beta chains. Merged by CDR3 protein, the rows form single entries marked with the most common genes and DNA. Recorded for this sample are some 900,000 distinct CDR3 sequences; roughly 50% of them occurred a single time. The ten top clones hold around an eighth of the sample. Sample: blood. The receptors were gathered from a man aged 25-45 years in good health.

Comments on this clonotype: With a much larger clone just one base away, this may be a read error. The rearrangement uses TRBV4-1 and TRBJ2-2, with D perhaps given as TRBD1 or TRBD2 (5 bases each). Germline-derived CDR1 and CDR2 are MGHRA and YSYEKL. The CDR3 is 16 residues long. The CDR3 region has the DNA TGCGCCAGCAGCCAAGATGTGGCAGGGTATCCCGGGAAGCTGTTTTTT. This encodes CASSQDVAGYPGKLFF.

This clonotype has more than one count but fewer than ten. One base away lies a much larger clone, so this may be a sequencing read error. V and J are TRBV3-1 and TRBJ2-7; possibly TRBD1 for D (5 bases). The CDR3 covers 14 residues. CDR1 and CDR2 (germline): LGHDT, YNNKEL (reference sequence). The chain's CDR3 is CTSSQAGRVNEQYF. The DNA for the CDR3 is TGTACCAGCAGCCAAGCAGGCAGGGTGAACGAGCAGTACTTC.

The chain links TRBV12-3 or TRBV12-4 to TRBJ1-2; D is unclear. Trimming took 3 bases from V and 6 from J, leaving 11 bases between them. The CDR3 is made up of 13 amino acids. This chain's CDR3 is CASSLTGPNGYTF. DNA for the CDR3: TGTGCCAGCAGTTTGACGGGCCCGAATGGCTACACCTTC.

The chain recombines TRBV9 with TRBJ2-7; D possibly corresponds to TRBD2 (5 bases). Trimming removed 4 bases from V and 1 base from J, with 21 bases in between. CDR1 SGDLS and CDR2 YYNGEE come from the germline V gene. This CDR3 is 17 amino acids long. The CDR3 DNA reads TGTGCCAGCAGCCCAAGCTATCCGGGGTTATCATCCTACGAGCAGTACTTC. Protein sequence: CASSPSYPGLSSYEQYF.

The chain recombines TRBV4-2 with TRBJ2-7; 7 nucleotides match TRBD1. The CDR3 runs 16 residues. Germline loops: CDR1 LGHNA, CDR2 YNFKEQ. V shed 3 bases and J 2 bases; nucleotides not matched to a gene: 10. This CDR3 reads CASSHEGGERPYEQYF. The CDR3 region has the DNA TGTGCCAGCAGCCACGAAGGGGGCGAAAGACCCTACGAGCAGTACTTC.

The CDR3 DNA sequence: TGTGCCAGCAGTGGTTGGGACAGAGGGAACACTGAAGCTTTCTTT. Its protein is CASSGWDRGNTEAFF. The V and J genes are TRBV6-5 and TRBJ1-1; 7 bases line up with TRBD1. The germline V gene encodes CDR1 MNHEY and CDR2 SVGAGI. The CDR3 consists of 15 residues. Trimming took 5 bases from V and 1 from J; bases not matched to a gene: 7.

This sequence joins TRBV6-4 and TRBJ2-5, with D hard to call. Germline-derived CDR1 and CDR2 are MRHNA and SNTAGT. Trimming took off 6 bases at V and 11 bases at J, with 25 bases between the two ends. The CDR3 spans 15 residues. The CDR3 loop is CASSPLISFHNEQYF. The CDR3 DNA is TGTGCCAGCAGCCCCTTAATTAGTTTTCACAATGAGCAGTACTTC.

A few counts support this clonotype. The chain joins TRBV29-1 to TRBJ1-2, with 7 bases that match TRBD1. With 6 bases clipped from V and 6 bases from J, the junction kept 4 bases outside the gene matches. The CDR3 consists of 11 residues. Germline CDR1 and CDR2: SQVTM and ANQGSEA. The CDR3 DNA reads as TGCAGCGTACCAGACAGGGATGGCTACACCTTC. Its translation: CSVPDRDGYTF.

The J gene is TRBJ2-5, the V gene TRBV20-1; D might be TRBD2 (6 bases). The length of the CDR3 is 14 residues. The V gene lost 6 bases and the J gene lost 2 bases, with 16 bases spanning the gap. CDR1 DFQATT and CDR2 SNEGSKA come from the germline V gene (reference sequence). The CDR3 bases are TGCAGTGCCGGGTCGGGGGACCATCAAGAGACCCAGTACTTC. Encoded protein: CSAGSGDHQETQYF.

The genes are TRBV7-8 and TRBJ2-3, with 15 bases fitting TRBD2. The CDR3 totals 18 residues. V shed 1 base, J shed 5 bases, and the junction held 7 bases outside the gene matches. CDR1 and CDR2 (germline): SGHVS, FQNEAQ. For the CDR3, the DNA is TGTGCCAGCAGCTTAGGGTGGACTAGCGGGGGGGGGAGAGATACGCAGTATTTT. As protein: CASSLGWTSGGGRDTQYF. Full variable domain (remainder filled in from reference TRBV7-8 and TRBJ2-3): GAGVSQSPRYKVAKRGQDVALRCDPISGHVSLFWYQQALGQGPEFLTYFQNEAQLDKSGLPSDRFFAERPEGSVSTLKIQRTQQEDSAVYLCASSLGWTSGGGRDTQYFGPGTRLTVL.

The CDR3 coding sequence is TGCGCCAGCAGCCATGGAGGGGTCGAGACCCAGTACTTC. It specifies CASSHGGVETQYF. The chain carries TRBV4-1 and TRBJ2-5, with D possibly TRBD2 on 6 matching bases. CDR3 length equals 13 residues. V shed 3 bases and J shed 5 bases, with 10 bases lying between them. Germline CDR1 and CDR2: MGHRA and YSYEKL.

This clonotype was detected a few times. The chain carries TRBV4-3 and TRBJ1-1, with D hard to call. CDR1 and CDR2 (germline): LGHNA, YSLEER. The germline V and J ends were trimmed by 0 bases and 2 bases, with 13 bases remaining between them. The CDR3 loop spans 16 amino acids. CDR3 region: CASSQDPRGINTEAFF. The CDR3 bases are TGCGCCAGCAGCCAAGACCCCCGGGGAATAAACACTGAAGCTTTCTTT.

There are a few counts of this clonotype. The CDR3 reads CASSEAGLAASSSYEQYF. DNA of the CDR3: TGTGCCAGCAGTGAAGCGGGGCTAGCGGCTTCAAGCTCCTACGAGCAGTACTTC. V and J are TRBV2 and TRBJ2-7; 7 bases align to TRBD2. Germline CDR1 and CDR2: SNHLY and FYNNEI. With V trimmed by 0 bases and J by 0 bases, 11 bases remained unmatched. The length of the CDR3 is 18 residues.

The gene calls are TRBV5-1 and TRBJ1-1; weak D call: TRBD1 (6 bases). Germline CDR1 SGHRS, CDR2 YFSETQ. This CDR3 has 14 residues. V dropped 3 bases and J dropped 3 bases, with 12 bases sitting between them. The CDR3 loop reads CASSYGGIYTEAFF. The CDR3 nucleotides are TGCGCCAGCAGCTATGGGGGCATCTACACTGAAGCTTTCTTT.

The V call is TRBV18, the J call TRBJ2-5, with D hard to call. CDR3 length: 13 amino acids. In germline, CDR1 is KGHSH, CDR2 LQKENI. V dropped 0 bases and J dropped 3 bases, with 5 bases sitting between them. The CDR3 reads CASSPPEEETQYF. Written as DNA, the CDR3 is TGTGCCAGCTCACCACCGGAAGAAGAGACCCAGTACTTC. Full variable domain (rest looked up from reference TRBV18 and TRBJ2-5): NAGVMQNPRHLVRRRGQEARLRCSPMKGHSHVYWYRQLPEEGLKFMVYLQKENIIDESGMPKERFSAEFPKEGPSILRIQQVVRGDSAAYFCASSPPEEETQYFGPGTRLLVL.

This clonotype occurred a few times. The chain is built from TRBV5-1 and TRBJ1-3, with 9 bases that match TRBD1. Germline trimming cut 6 bases from V and 2 bases from J; bases unmatched to any gene: 9. Germline V lookup: CDR1 SGHRS, CDR2 YFSETQ. This CDR3 region has 16 residues. Here the CDR3 DNA reads TGCGCCAGCACTCCAGCCGGGACAGGGACTGGAAACACCATATATTTT. Protein: CASTPAGTGTGNTIYF.

A few counts support this clonotype. Written as DNA, the CDR3 is TGCAGTGCTCGTAGCGGGGGGGCAAACACCGGGGAGCTGTTTTTT. Protein: CSARSGGANTGELFF. The chain employs TRBV20-1 and TRBJ2-2, with 11 nucleotides matching TRBD2. V shed 5 bases, J shed 2 bases, and the junction held 4 bases outside the gene matches. Germline CDR1 DFQATT, CDR2 SNEGSKA (reference sequence). CDR3 size: 15 residues.

This sequence joins TRBV9 and TRBJ2-7; TRBD1 might be the D (5 bases). The CDR3 consists of 15 residues. The ends were cut back, 4 bases at V and 0 bases at J, with 14 bases in the middle. Germline CDR1 SGDLS, CDR2 YYNGEE. The CDR3 reads CASSPSVDSSYEQYF. CDR3 DNA: TGTGCCAGCAGCCCCTCGGTCGACAGCTCCTACGAGCAGTACTTC.

Only a few counts were recorded for this clonotype. The rearrangement uses TRBV4-2 and TRBJ1-2; 11 bases fit TRBD1. Trimming cost V 0 bases and J 3 bases; bases outside gene matches: 3. The CDR3 is 16 amino acids. The germline CDR1 and CDR2 sequences are LGHNA and YNFKEQ. The CDR3 bases are TGTGCCAGCAGCCAAGATCCGGGACAGGGGGACTATGGCTACACCTTC. Its translation is CASSQDPGQGDYGYTF.

The chain recombines TRBV20-1 with TRBJ1-5; 7 bases line up with TRBD1. The CDR3 length is 17 residues. Germline CDR1 is DFQATT and CDR2 is SNEGSKA (reference sequence). Trimming cost V 3 bases and J 3 bases; bases outside gene matches: 14. CDR3 residues: CSASRQGQFLINQPQHF. The CDR3 region has the DNA TGCAGTGCTAGTCGACAGGGACAGTTTTTGATCAATCAGCCCCAGCATTTT.

In nucleotides, the CDR3 is TGTGCCAGCAGTTACGGCGGTGGAGTCTCCTACGAGCAGTACTTC. Protein product: CASSYGGGVSYEQYF. The rearrangement joins TRBV6-5 to TRBJ2-7, with D unclear. CDR1 and CDR2 (germline): MNHEY, SVGAGI. The CDR3 runs to 15 residues. V lost 2 bases and J 0 bases, leaving 11 bases between the germline ends.

A remark on this clonotype: A junction end diverges from the germline sequence, so it may reflect a read error. The chain employs TRBV18 and TRBJ2-2, with 10 positions matching TRBD1. There are 16 residues in the CDR3. Per germline, CDR1 KGHSH and CDR2 LQKENI. The CDR3 loop reads CASSSPGQGTTGELFF. The CDR3 region has the DNA TGTGCCAGCTCATCACCGGGACAGGGGACCACCGGGGAGTTGTTTTTT. The full variable domain, its missing parts supplied by reference TRBV18 and TRBJ2-2, is NAGVMQNPRHLVRRRGQEARLRCSPMKGHSHVYWYRQLPEEGLKFMVYLQKENIIDESGMPKERFSAEFPKEGPSILRIQQVVRGDSAAYFCASSSPGQGTTGELFFGEGSRLTVL.

V gene TRBV6-1 combines with J gene TRBJ1-4, with 8 bases aligning to TRBD1. The CDR3 contains 15 residues. V dropped 5 bases and J dropped 4; count of bases not matched to a gene: 6. Germline V gene sequence: CDR1 MNHNS, CDR2 SASEGT. Written as DNA, the CDR3 is TGTGCCAGCAGTACCCAGGGGGCGGTTAATGAAAAACTGTTTTTT. As protein: CASSTQGAVNEKLFF.

This clonotype occurred a few times. The chain joins TRBV12-3 or TRBV12-4 to TRBJ2-1; D gene uncertain. V dropped 2 bases and J dropped 9 bases, with 8 bases sitting between them. The CDR3 totals 12 residues. The CDR3 sequence is CASSLRVTEQFF. The CDR3 nucleotides are TGTGCCAGCAGTTTAAGGGTGACTGAGCAGTTCTTC.

A remark on this clonotype: A clone one base away is much larger, so this may be a read error. The chain links TRBV7-2 to TRBJ1-2; TRBD1 agrees at 7 bases. From germline, CDR1 is SGHTA and CDR2 FQGNSA. CDR3 length: 17 amino acids. The chain's CDR3 is CASSPRTGGGAFDGYNF. The CDR3 DNA is TGTGCCAGCAGCCCACGGACAGGAGGAGGGGCATTTGATGGCTACAACTTC.

In its sample, this clonotype was seen many times. The V gene is TRBV6-1, the J gene TRBJ2-3; weak D call: TRBD2 (6 bases). CDR3 length: 16 amino acids. V was trimmed by 0 bases and J by 2 bases, leaving 12 bases between them. Germline CDR1 reads MNHNS; CDR2 reads SASEGT. The CDR3 loop reads CASSEAGGAYTDTQYF. The DNA of the CDR3 is TGTGCCAGCAGTGAAGCCGGGGGAGCCTACACAGATACGCAGTATTTT.

This clonotype was observed at least ten times. The chain links TRBV3-1 to TRBJ2-7; D is uncertain. CDR3 length equals 12 residues. Trimming shortened V by 1 base and J by 4 bases, and 5 bases separated the two germline ends. The germline V gene encodes CDR1 LGHDT and CDR2 YNNKEL (reference sequence). This CDR3 reads CASSQVYYEQYF. The DNA for the CDR3 is TGTGCCAGCAGCCAAGTCTATTACGAGCAGTACTTC.

The chain uses TRBV7-2 and TRBJ1-2; possibly TRBD1 for D (5 bases). The CDR3 has 16 residues. Trimming removed 3 bases at V and 0 bases at J, with 14 bases between. The germline CDR1 and CDR2 sequences are SGHTA and FQGNSA. CDR3: CASSFPGQGSNYGYTF. The CDR3 region has the DNA TGTGCCAGCAGCTTTCCAGGGCAAGGATCTAACTATGGCTACACCTTC.

The chain combines TRBV12-3 or TRBV12-4 with TRBJ2-1; TRBD2 aligns across 13 bases. CDR3 size: 18 residues. V gave up 1 base and J gave up 5 bases; unmatched junction bases: 8. This CDR3 reads CASSLDRTGTSGNNEQFF. The CDR3 region has the DNA TGTGCCAGCAGTTTAGATCGAACCGGGACTAGCGGGAACAATGAGCAGTTCTTC.